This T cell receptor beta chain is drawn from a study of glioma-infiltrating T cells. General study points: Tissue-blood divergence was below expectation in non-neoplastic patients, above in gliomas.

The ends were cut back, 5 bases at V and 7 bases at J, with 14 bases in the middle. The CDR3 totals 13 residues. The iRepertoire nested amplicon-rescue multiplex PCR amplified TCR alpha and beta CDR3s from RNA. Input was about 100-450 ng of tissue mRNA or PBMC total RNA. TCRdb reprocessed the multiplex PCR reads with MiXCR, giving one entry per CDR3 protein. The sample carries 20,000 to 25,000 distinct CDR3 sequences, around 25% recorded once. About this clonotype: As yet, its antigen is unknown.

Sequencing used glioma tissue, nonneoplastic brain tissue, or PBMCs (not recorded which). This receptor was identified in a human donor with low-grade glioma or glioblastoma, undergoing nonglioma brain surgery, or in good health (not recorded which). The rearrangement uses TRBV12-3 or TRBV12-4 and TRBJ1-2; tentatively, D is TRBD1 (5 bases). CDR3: CASSPRRDGGYTF. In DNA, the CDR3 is TGTGCCAGCAGTCCTCGGAGGGACGGTGGCTACACCTTC.